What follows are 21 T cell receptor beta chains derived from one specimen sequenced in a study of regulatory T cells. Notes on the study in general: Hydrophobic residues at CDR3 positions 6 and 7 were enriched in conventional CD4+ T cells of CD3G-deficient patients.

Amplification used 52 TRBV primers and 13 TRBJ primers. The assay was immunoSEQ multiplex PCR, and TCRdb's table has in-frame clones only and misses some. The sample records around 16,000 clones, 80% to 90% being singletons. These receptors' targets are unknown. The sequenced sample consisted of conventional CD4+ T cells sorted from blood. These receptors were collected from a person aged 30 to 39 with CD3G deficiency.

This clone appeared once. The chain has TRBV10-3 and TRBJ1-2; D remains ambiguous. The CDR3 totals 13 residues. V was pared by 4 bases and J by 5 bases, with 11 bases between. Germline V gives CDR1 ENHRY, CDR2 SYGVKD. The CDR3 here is CAISVDPRYGYTF. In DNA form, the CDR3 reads TGTGCCATCAGTGTGGACCCCCGGTATGGCTACACCTTC.

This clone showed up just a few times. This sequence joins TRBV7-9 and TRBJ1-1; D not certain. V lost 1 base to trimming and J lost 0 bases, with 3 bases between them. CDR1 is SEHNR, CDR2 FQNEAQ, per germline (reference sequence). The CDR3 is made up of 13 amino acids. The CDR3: CASSLDLNTEAFF. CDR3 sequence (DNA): TGTGCCAGCAGCTTAGATCTGAACACTGAAGCTTTCTTT. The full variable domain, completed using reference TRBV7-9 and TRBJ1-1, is DTGVSQNPRHKITKRGQNVTFRCDPISEHNRLYWYRQTLGQGPEFLTYFQNEAQLEKSRLLSDRFSAERPKGSFSTLEIQRTEQGDSAMYLCASSLDLNTEAFFGQGTRLTVV.

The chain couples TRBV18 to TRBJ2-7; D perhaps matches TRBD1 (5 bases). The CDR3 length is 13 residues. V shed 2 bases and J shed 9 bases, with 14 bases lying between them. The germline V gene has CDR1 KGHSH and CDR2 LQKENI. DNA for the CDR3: TGTGCCAGCTCACCAGATCCGTCAGGGCGGCAGTACTTC. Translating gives CASSPDPSGRQYF.

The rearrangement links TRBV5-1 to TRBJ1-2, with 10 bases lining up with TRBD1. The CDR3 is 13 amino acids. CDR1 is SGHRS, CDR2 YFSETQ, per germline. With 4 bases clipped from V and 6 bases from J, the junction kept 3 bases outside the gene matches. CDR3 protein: CASSRDRGHGYTF. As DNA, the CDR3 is TGCGCCAGCAGCAGGGACAGGGGCCATGGCTACACCTTC.

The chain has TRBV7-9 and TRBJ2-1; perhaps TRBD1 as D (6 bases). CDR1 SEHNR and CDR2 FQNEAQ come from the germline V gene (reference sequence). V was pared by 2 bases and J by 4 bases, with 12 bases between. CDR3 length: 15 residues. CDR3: CASSLRGTPYNEQFF. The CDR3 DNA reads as TGTGCCAGCAGCTTAAGGGGGACCCCATACAATGAGCAGTTCTTC.

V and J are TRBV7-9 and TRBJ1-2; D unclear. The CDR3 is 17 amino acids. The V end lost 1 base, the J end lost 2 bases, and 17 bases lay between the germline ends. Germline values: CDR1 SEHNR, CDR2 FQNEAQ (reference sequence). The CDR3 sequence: CASSLGAAGRGNYGYTF. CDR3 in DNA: TGTGCCAGCAGCTTAGGTGCGGCGGGCCGCGGCAACTATGGCTACACCTTC.

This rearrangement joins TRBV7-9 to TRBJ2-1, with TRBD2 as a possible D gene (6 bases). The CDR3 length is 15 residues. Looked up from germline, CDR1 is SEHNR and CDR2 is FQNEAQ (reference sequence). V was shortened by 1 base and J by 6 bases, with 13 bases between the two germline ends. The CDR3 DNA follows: TGTGCCAGCAGCTTAGAGGGACTCCCGACCAATGAGCAGTTCTTC. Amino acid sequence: CASSLEGLPTNEQFF. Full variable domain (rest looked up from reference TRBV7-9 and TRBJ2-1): DTGVSQNPRHKITKRGQNVTFRCDPISEHNRLYWYRQTLGQGPEFLTYFQNEAQLEKSRLLSDRFSAERPKGSFSTLEIQRTEQGDSAMYLCASSLEGLPTNEQFFGPGTRLTVL.

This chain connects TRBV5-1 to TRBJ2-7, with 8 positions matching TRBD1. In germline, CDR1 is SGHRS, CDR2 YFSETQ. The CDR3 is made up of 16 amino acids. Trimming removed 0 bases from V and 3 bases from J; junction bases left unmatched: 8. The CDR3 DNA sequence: TGCGCCAGCAGCTTGGGCCTTGGACAGGGAGTCTACGAGCAGTACTTC. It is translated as CASSLGLGQGVYEQYF. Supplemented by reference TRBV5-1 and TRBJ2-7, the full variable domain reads KAGVTQTPRYLIKTRGQQVTLSCSPISGHRSVSWYQQTPGQGLQFLFEYFSETQRNKGNFPGRFSGRQFSNSRSEMNVSTLELGDSALYLCASSLGLGQGVYEQYFGPGTRLTVT.

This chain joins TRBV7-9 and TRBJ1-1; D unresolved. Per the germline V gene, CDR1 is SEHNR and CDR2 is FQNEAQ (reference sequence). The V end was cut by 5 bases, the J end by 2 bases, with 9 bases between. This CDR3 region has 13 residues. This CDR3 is CASSGGGNTEAFF. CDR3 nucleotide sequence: TGTGCCAGCAGCGGTGGTGGTAACACTGAAGCTTTCTTT.

This chain's CDR3 is CASSLKGQGPNTGELFF. The CDR3 region has the DNA TGCGCCAGCAGCTTGAAAGGTCAGGGGCCAAACACCGGGGAGCTGTTTTTT. This chain joins TRBV5-1 and TRBJ2-2; D is perhaps TRBD1 (6 bases). The V gene lost 1 base and the J gene lost 2 bases, with 15 bases spanning the gap. Per germline, CDR1 SGHRS and CDR2 YFSETQ. This CDR3 comprises 17 residues. Using reference TRBV5-1 and TRBJ2-2 for the parts outside the CDR3, the full variable domain is KAGVTQTPRYLIKTRGQQVTLSCSPISGHRSVSWYQQTPGQGLQFLFEYFSETQRNKGNFPGRFSGRQFSNSRSEMNVSTLELGDSALYLCASSLKGQGPNTGELFFGEGSRLTVL.

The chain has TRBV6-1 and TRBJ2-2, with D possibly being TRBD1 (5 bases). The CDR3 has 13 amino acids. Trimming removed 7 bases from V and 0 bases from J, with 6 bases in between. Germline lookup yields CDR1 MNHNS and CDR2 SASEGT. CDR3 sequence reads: CASTRANTGELFF. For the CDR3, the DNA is TGTGCCAGCACCAGGGCGAACACCGGGGAGCTGTTTTTT.

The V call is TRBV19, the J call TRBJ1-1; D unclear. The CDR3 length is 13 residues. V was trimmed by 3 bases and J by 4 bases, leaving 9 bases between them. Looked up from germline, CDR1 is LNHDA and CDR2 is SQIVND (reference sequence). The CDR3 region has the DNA TGTGCCAGTAGTATCTTGGGAGGCACTGAAGCTTTCTTT. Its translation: CASSILGGTEAFF.

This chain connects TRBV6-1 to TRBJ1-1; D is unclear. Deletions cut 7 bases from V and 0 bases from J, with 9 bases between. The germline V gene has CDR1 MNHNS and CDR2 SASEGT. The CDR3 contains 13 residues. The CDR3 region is CASNRIMNTEAFF. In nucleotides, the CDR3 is TGTGCCAGCAACAGAATCATGAACACTGAAGCTTTCTTT.

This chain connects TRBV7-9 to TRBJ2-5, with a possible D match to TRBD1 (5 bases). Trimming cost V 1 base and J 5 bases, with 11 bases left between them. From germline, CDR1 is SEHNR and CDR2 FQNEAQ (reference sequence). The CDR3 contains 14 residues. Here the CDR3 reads CASSLGGALETQYF. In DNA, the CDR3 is TGTGCCAGCAGCTTAGGTGGGGCGTTGGAGACCCAGTACTTC.

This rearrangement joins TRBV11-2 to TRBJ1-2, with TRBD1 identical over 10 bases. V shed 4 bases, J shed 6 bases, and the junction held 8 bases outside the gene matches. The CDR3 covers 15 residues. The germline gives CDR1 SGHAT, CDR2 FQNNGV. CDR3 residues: CASSSRDRGRNGYTF. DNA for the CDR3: TGTGCCAGCAGCTCCCGGGACAGGGGTAGGAATGGCTACACCTTC. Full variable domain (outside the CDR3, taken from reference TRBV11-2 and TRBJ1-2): EAGVAQSPRYKIIEKRQSVAFWCNPISGHATLYWYQQILGQGPKLLIQFQNNGVVDDSQLPKDRFSAERLKGVDSTLKIQPAKLEDSAVYLCASSSRDRGRNGYTFGSGTRLTVV.

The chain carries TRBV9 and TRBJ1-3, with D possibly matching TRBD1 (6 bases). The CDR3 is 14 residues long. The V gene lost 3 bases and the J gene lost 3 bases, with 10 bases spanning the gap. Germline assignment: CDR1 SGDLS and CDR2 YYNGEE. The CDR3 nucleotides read TGTGCCAGCAGCGATGGACAGCGTGGAAACACCATATATTTT. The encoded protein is CASSDGQRGNTIYF.

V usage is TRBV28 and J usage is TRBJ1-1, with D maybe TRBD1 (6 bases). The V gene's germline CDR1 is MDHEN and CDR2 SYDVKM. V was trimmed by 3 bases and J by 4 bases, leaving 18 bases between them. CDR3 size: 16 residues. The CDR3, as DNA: TGTGCCAGCAGTTTGTCAGGGGCTGGGGGGAGCACTGAAGCTTTCTTT. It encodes CASSLSGAGGSTEAFF. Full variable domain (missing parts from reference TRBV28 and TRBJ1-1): DVKVTQSSRYLVKRTGEKVFLECVQDMDHENMFWYRQDPGLGLRLIYFSYDVKMKEKGDIPEGYSVSREKKERFSLILESASTNQTSMYLCASSLSGAGGSTEAFFGQGTRLTVV.

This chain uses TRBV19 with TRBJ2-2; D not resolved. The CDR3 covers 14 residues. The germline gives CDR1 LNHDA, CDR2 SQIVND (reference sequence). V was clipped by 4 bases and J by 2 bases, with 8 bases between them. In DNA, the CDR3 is TGTGCCAGTAGTACAGACCCTAACACCGGGGAGCTGTTTTTT. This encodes CASSTDPNTGELFF.

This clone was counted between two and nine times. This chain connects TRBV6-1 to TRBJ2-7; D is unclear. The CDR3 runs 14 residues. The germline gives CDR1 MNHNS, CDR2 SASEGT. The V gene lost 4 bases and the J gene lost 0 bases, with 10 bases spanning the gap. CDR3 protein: CASSAGLVSYEQYF. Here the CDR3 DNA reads TGTGCCAGCAGTGCTGGCCTCGTCTCCTACGAGCAGTACTTC.

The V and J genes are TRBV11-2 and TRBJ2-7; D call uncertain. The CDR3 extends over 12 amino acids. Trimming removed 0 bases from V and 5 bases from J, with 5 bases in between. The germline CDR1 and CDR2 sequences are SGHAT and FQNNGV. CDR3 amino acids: CASSLDPHEQYF. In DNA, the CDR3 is TGTGCCAGCAGCTTAGATCCCCACGAGCAGTACTTC.

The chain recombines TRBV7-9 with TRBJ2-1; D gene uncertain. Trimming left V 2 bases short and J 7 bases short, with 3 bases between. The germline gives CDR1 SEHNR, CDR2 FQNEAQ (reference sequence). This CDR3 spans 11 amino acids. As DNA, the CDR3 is TGTGCCAGCAGCTTAAGGAATGAGCAGTTCTTC. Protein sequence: CASSLRNEQFF. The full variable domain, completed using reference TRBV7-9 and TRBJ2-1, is DTGVSQNPRHKITKRGQNVTFRCDPISEHNRLYWYRQTLGQGPEFLTYFQNEAQLEKSRLLSDRFSAERPKGSFSTLEIQRTEQGDSAMYLCASSLRNEQFFGPGTRLTVL.